These 8 T cell receptor beta chains were sequenced from one sample in a study of T cells after yellow fever vaccination. MiXCR was run by TCRdb on the 5' RACE reads, yielding one entry per CDR3 protein. The repertoire consists of 500,000 to 650,000 distinct CDR3 sequences, with approximately 12% occurring once and the leading ten covering more than 12%. Sequenced material: PBMCs, taken on the day of the yellow fever booster vaccination. Receptors were obtained from a man aged 25-45 years who received the YFV17D yellow fever vaccine.

V usage is TRBV5-3 and J usage is TRBJ2-7; 7 bases map to TRBD2. TRBV5-3 carries the ORF label, with uncertain function. Trimming at V came to 8 bases and at J to 3 bases, leaving 11 bases not matched to a gene. There are 14 residues in the CDR3. The DNA for the CDR3 is TGTGCCAGGGGCCCGACGGGACTACGCTACGAGCAGTACTTC. Translated: CARGPTGLRYEQYF.

This clonotype has more than one count but fewer than ten. The V call is TRBV12-3 or TRBV12-4, the J call TRBJ2-5; 9 bases line up with TRBD2. The CDR3 has 15 residues. V shed 6 bases, J shed 1 base, and the junction held 6 bases outside the gene matches. The CDR3 sequence is CASSSSGSSQETQYF. The CDR3 nucleotides read TGTGCCAGCAGCAGTAGCGGGAGTAGCCAAGAGACCCAGTACTTC.

The V gene is TRBV18, the J gene TRBJ2-7; 10 bases are shared with TRBD2. V shed 8 bases, J shed 0 bases, and the junction held 4 bases outside the gene matches. Germline CDR1 reads KGHSH; CDR2 reads LQKENI. This CDR3 is built from 14 residues. The CDR3 DNA reads TGTGCCAGCCACACTAGCGGGACCTCCTACGAGCAGTACTTC. Its translation: CASHTSGTSYEQYF.

This clonotype occurred a few times. The chain joins TRBV4-2 to TRBJ2-7; D may be TRBD1 (6 bases). Trimming shortened V by 0 bases and J by 0 bases, and 12 bases separated the two germline ends. There are 16 residues in the CDR3. Germline values: CDR1 LGHNA, CDR2 YNFKEQ. The CDR3 reads CASSQDRRGSSYEQYF. The CDR3 bases are TGTGCCAGCAGCCAAGACCGCAGGGGAAGCTCCTACGAGCAGTACTTC.

This clonotype was observed a few times. The chain is built from TRBV18 and TRBJ1-2, with D maybe TRBD1 (6 bases). Germline assignment: CDR1 KGHSH and CDR2 LQKENI. The CDR3 contains 14 residues. Trimming pared 5 bases from V and 2 bases from J, leaving 12 bases between. The DNA for the CDR3 is TGTGCCAGCTCAAGTTCCCAGGGGAACTATGGCTACACCTTC. Protein product: CASSSSQGNYGYTF.

The V and J genes are TRBV10-3 and TRBJ1-2; 9 nucleotides match TRBD1. The CDR3 spans 14 residues. Germline assignment: CDR1 ENHRY and CDR2 SYGVKD. V was pared by 5 bases and J by 7 bases, with 8 bases of the junction left unmatched. CDR3 sequence: CAISPEGDRVGYTF. In DNA form, the CDR3 reads TGTGCCATCAGTCCAGAGGGGGACAGGGTTGGCTACACCTTC.

A few counts support this clonotype. The rearrangement joins TRBV20-1 to TRBJ2-1, with D tentatively TRBD1 (5 bases). Trimming left V 6 bases short and J 1 base short, with 13 bases between. Germline lookup yields CDR1 DFQATT and CDR2 SNEGSKA (reference sequence). The CDR3 covers 14 residues. CDR3 nucleotides: TGCAGTGCCCTGACAGCGTTGTCCTACAATGAGCAGTTCTTC. It specifies CSALTALSYNEQFF.

V usage is TRBV9 and J usage is TRBJ2-2; no clear D gene. The germline V gene has CDR1 SGDLS and CDR2 YYNGEE. This CDR3 comprises 14 residues. V lost 0 bases, J lost 1 base, and 4 bases lay in between. CDR3 amino acids: CASSVGGNTGELFF. The DNA of the CDR3 is TGTGCCAGCAGCGTAGGCGGGAACACCGGGGAGCTGTTTTTT.